What follows is one T cell receptor beta chain and its context. The sample originates from a study of control samples from healthy donors and cancer patients. The V gene end was trimmed by 5 bases and the J gene end by 5 bases; junction bases not matched to a gene: 4. Germline lookup yields CDR1 SGHTA and CDR2 FQGTGA. There are 14 residues in the CDR3. Repertoires were generated with immunoSEQ multiplex PCR, while TCRdb's copy carries only in-frame clones and drops some. The table shows tens of thousands of clones, with about 86% occurring only once. This rearrangement joins TRBV7-3 to TRBJ2-5; 11 nucleotides line up with TRBD2. Sequences were obtained from PBMCs. The source of this sequence is a woman aged 35 to 49 with lung cancer. CDR3 nucleotides: TGTGCCAGCAGCCCTAGCGGGGGGAGGGAGACCCAGTACTTC. It is translated as CASSPSGGRETQYF.